The 16 T cell receptor beta chains below come from one sample, sequenced in a study of shared clonotypes between healthy human individuals. Produced via immunoSEQ multiplex PCR; TCRdb's table is partial and in-frame only. There are around 550,000 clones in the sample; around 96% occur only once, and over 0.095% lies in the top ten. The naive CD8 fraction comprised CD45RO-negative cells positively selected for CCR7 and excluded terminally differentiated effector memory CD45RA+ cells. Sequencing was done on a sample of naive CD8+ T cells sorted from blood. Receptors originate from a woman aged 25 to 39 in good health.

CDR3: CATSRDRGGHNEQFF. Here the CDR3 DNA reads TGTGCCACCAGCAGAGATAGGGGTGGCCACAATGAGCAGTTCTTC. V gene TRBV15 combines with J gene TRBJ2-1, with D possibly TRBD1 on 5 matching bases. Trimming shortened V by 0 bases and J by 5 bases, and 11 bases separated the two germline ends. The germline V gene encodes CDR1 LNHNV and CDR2 YYDKDF (reference sequence). This CDR3 has 15 residues.

The V and J genes are TRBV27 and TRBJ2-5; TRBD1 agrees at 10 bases. The last part of the DNA fits TRBJ2-7 better; the J call may be wrong. The CDR3 consists of 14 residues. Per the germline V gene, CDR1 is MNHEY and CDR2 is SMNVEV (reference sequence). The DNA of the CDR3 is TGTGCCAGCAGTTTGACAGGGGGCTCAAACGAGCAGTACTTC. This translates into CASSLTGGSNEQYF.

CDR3 in amino acids: CASSPRALKVGNQPQHF. As DNA, the CDR3 is TGTGCCAGCAGCCCACGGGCCCTCAAGGTTGGCAATCAGCCCCAGCATTTT. The chain employs TRBV5-8 and TRBJ1-5; unclear D gene. The germline V gene has CDR1 SGHTS and CDR2 YDEGEE. V was trimmed by 4 bases and J by 2 bases, leaving 19 bases between them. The CDR3 covers 17 residues.

CDR3 sequence: CSVTGAYEQYF. CDR3 coding DNA: TGCAGCGTAACAGGGGCCTACGAGCAGTACTTC. The chain joins TRBV29-1 to TRBJ2-7, with 7 nucleotides matching TRBD1. The CDR3 is 11 residues long. V lost 6 bases to trimming and J lost 2 bases; unmatched junction nucleotides: 1. The germline V gene encodes CDR1 SQVTM and CDR2 ANQGSEA.

The CDR3 region has the DNA TGTGCCAGCAGTCTCAAGGGACACCATGAAGCTTTCTTT. Translation gives CASSLKGHHEAFF. The chain joins TRBV7-9 to TRBJ1-1, with D perhaps matching TRBD1 (6 bases). The CDR3 totals 13 residues. The V end lost 6 bases, the J end lost 7 bases, and 15 bases lay between the germline ends. Germline CDR1 and CDR2: SEHNR and FQNEAQ (reference sequence).

The chain joins TRBV29-1 to TRBJ1-2, with a tentative D call TRBD1 (5 bases). In germline, CDR1 is SQVTM, CDR2 ANQGSEA. The CDR3 is 13 residues long. V was clipped by 2 bases and J by 4 bases, with 11 bases between them. The DNA of the CDR3 is TGCAGCGTTGAATCGGCAGGGAGCTATGGCTACACCTTC. It yields the protein CSVESAGSYGYTF.

Points on this clone: Different DNA sequences within this sample yield the same CDR3. The gene calls are TRBV10-3 and TRBJ2-7; no firm D call. The CDR3 extends over 11 amino acids. V gave up 4 bases and J gave up 1 base, with 2 bases separating them. CDR1 ENHRY and CDR2 SYGVKD come from the germline V gene. CDR3 DNA sequence: TGTGCCATCAGTGGATCCTACGAGCAGTACTTC. Protein sequence: CAISGSYEQYF.

The chain recombines TRBV7-3 with TRBJ2-7; 8 bases map to TRBD1. The CDR3 consists of 17 residues. CDR1 and CDR2 (germline): SGHTA, FQGTGA. V gave up 2 bases and J gave up 4 bases; unmatched junction bases: 13. The CDR3 DNA reads as TGTGCCAGCAGCTTACCCCCTCCTAACAGGGGGACGTACGAGCAGTACTTC. It codes for CASSLPPPNRGTYEQYF. Drawing the rest from reference TRBV7-3 and TRBJ2-7, the complete variable domain is GAGVSQTPSNKVTEKGKYVELRCDPISGHTALYWYRQSLGQGPEFLIYFQGTGAADDSGLPNDRFFAVRPEGSVSTLKIQRTERGDSAVYLCASSLPPPNRGTYEQYFGPGTRLTVT.

Only one count was recorded for this clone. The chain is built from TRBV5-6 and TRBJ2-1, with D perhaps matching TRBD1 (7 bases). V lost 3 bases to trimming and J lost 4 bases, with 11 bases between them. Germline loops: CDR1 SGHDT, CDR2 YYEEEE. This CDR3 is built from 14 residues. CDR3 sequence reads: CASSWGDSYNEQFF. The CDR3 nucleotides read TGTGCCAGCAGCTGGGGGGACAGTTACAATGAGCAGTTCTTC.

The chain is built from TRBV28 and TRBJ2-7; TRBD2 aligns across 10 bases. J was trimmed by 7 bases and V by 5 bases; bases with no gene match: 17. The germline V gene encodes CDR1 MDHEN and CDR2 SYDVKM. The CDR3 is 17 residues long. CDR3 in amino acids: CASSLPLQREGSNEQYF. CDR3 nucleotides: TGTGCCAGCAGTCTGCCCCTCCAGCGGGAGGGCAGTAATGAGCAGTACTTC.

About this clone itself: This sample includes further DNA sequences coding for the same CDR3. The chain carries TRBV7-9 and TRBJ2-7, with TRBD2 matching 8 bases. V trimming: 2 bases; J trimming: 3 bases; junction bases outside the gene matches: 0. Germline CDR1 is SEHNR and CDR2 is FQNEAQ (reference sequence). There are 13 residues in the CDR3. This CDR3 reads CASSLTSGYEQYF. The CDR3 bases are TGTGCCAGCAGCTTAACTAGCGGCTACGAGCAGTACTTC.

The chain recombines TRBV2 with TRBJ2-7, with D perhaps TRBD1 or TRBD2 (5 bases each). Germline V CDR1 and CDR2: SNHLY, FYNNEI. V dropped 6 bases and J dropped 7 bases, with 16 bases sitting between them. This CDR3 is built from 13 residues. Here the CDR3 reads CASREGPAQEQYF. The CDR3 DNA reads as TGTGCCAGCAGAGAGGGACCTGCTCAGGAGCAGTACTTC.

This chain uses TRBV9 with TRBJ2-1; 7 bases match TRBD2. Germline V gene lookup returns CDR1 SGDLS and CDR2 YYNGEE. Germline trimming cut 0 bases from V and 5 bases from J; bases unmatched to any gene: 5. The CDR3 length is 15 residues. Here the CDR3 reads CASSVGLAEHNEQFF. The CDR3 DNA sequence: TGTGCCAGCAGCGTAGGTCTAGCGGAACACAATGAGCAGTTCTTC.

The genes are TRBV13 and TRBJ2-1, with 7 bases lining up with TRBD1. The CDR3 is made up of 19 amino acids. V trimming: 2 bases; J trimming: 0 bases; junction bases outside the gene matches: 13. CDR1 is PRHDT, CDR2 FYEKMQ, per germline (reference sequence). CDR3 in DNA: TGTGCCAGCAGCTTATCGCATTTACAGGGGCTGAGCTCCTACAATGAGCAGTTCTTC. Translation: CASSLSHLQGLSSYNEQFF.

This clone was observed a handful of times. The V gene is TRBV29-1, the J gene TRBJ1-2, with 7 bases fitting TRBD1. V dropped 4 bases and J dropped 4; count of bases not matched to a gene: 6. The CDR3 sequence is 13 residues long. Germline assignment: CDR1 SQVTM and CDR2 ANQGSEA. CDR3 loop: CSVVAYRGYGYTF. In DNA, the CDR3 is TGCAGCGTTGTCGCCTACAGGGGCTATGGCTACACCTTC.

The chain combines TRBV27 with TRBJ1-2; a possible D gene is TRBD1 (6 bases). Germline loops: CDR1 MNHEY, CDR2 SMNVEV (reference sequence). The CDR3 loop spans 13 amino acids. Between the trimmed V and J ends, which lost 6 bases and 4 bases, there was a span of 12 bases. The CDR3 spells CASSQTGIYGYTF. DNA for the CDR3: TGTGCCAGCAGCCAGACAGGAATCTATGGCTACACCTTC.